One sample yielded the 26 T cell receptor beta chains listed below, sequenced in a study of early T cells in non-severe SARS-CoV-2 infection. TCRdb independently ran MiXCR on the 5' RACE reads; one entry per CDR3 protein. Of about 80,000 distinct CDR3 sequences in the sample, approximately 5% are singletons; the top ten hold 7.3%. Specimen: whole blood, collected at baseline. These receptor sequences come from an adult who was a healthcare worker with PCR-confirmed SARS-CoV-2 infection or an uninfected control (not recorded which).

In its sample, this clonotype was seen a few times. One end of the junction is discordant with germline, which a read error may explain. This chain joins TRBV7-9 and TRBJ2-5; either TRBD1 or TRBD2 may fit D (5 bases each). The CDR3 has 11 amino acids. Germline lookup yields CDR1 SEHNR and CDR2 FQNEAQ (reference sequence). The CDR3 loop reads CASSLAGSGNF. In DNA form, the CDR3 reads TGTGCCAGCAGCCTAGCAGGGTCAGGGAACTTC.

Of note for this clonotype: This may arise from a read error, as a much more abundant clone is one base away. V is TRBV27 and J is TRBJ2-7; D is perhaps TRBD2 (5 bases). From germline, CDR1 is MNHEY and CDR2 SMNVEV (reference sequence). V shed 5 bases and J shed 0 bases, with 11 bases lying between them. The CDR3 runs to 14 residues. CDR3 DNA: TGTGCCAGCAGTGAGTGGGAGTCCTCCTACGAGCAGTACTTC. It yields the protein CASSEWESSYEQYF.

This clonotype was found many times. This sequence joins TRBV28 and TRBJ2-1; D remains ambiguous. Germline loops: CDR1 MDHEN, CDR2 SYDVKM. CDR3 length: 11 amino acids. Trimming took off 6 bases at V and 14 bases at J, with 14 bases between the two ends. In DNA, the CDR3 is TGTGCCAGCAGACTCGGTTCTAGTAAGTTCTTC. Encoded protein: CASRLGSSKFF.

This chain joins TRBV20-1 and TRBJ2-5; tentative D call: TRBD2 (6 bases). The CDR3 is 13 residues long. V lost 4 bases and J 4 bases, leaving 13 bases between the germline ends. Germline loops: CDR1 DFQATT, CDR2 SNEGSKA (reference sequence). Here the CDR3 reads CSATPLARETQYF. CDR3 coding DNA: TGCAGTGCTACCCCTCTAGCGAGAGAGACCCAGTACTTC.

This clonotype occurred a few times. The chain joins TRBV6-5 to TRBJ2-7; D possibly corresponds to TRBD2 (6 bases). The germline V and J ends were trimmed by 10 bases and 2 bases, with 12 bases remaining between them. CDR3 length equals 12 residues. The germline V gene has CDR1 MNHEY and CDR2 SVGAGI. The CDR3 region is CATTGVTYEQYF. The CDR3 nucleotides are TGTGCCACCACGGGAGTTACCTACGAGCAGTACTTC.

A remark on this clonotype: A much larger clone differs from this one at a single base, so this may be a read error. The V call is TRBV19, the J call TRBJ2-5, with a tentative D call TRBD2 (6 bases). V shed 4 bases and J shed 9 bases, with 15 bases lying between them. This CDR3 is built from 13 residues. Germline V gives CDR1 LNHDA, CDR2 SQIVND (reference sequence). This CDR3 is CASSTTRREAQYF. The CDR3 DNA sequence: TGTGCCAGTAGTACGACTAGGAGGGAGGCCCAGTACTTC.

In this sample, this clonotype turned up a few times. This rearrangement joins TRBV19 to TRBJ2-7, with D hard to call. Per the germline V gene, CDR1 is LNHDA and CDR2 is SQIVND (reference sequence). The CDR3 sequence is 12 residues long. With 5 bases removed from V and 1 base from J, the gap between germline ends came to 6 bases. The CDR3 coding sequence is TGTGCCAGTAGTGGGGATTCCTACGAGCAGTACTTC. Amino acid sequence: CASSGDSYEQYF.

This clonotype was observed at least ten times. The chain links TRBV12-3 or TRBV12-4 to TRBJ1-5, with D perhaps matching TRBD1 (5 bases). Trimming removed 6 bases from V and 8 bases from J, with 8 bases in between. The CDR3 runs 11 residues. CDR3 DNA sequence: TGTGCCAGCAGAGGGACCGAGCCCCAGCATTTT. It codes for CASRGTEPQHF.

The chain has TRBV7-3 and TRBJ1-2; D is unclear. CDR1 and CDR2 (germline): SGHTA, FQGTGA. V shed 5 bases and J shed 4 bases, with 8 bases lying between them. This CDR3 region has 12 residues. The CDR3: CASSPDGYGYTF. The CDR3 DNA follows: TGTGCCAGCAGCCCCGACGGCTATGGCTACACCTTC.

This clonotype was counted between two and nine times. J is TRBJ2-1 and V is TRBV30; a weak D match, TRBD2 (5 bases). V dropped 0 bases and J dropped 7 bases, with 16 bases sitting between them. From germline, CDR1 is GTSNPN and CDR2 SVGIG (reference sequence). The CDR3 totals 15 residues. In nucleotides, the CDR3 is TGTGCCTGGAGTGTAGCGGCATATTCCAGGAATGAGCAGTTCTTC. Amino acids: CAWSVAAYSRNEQFF.

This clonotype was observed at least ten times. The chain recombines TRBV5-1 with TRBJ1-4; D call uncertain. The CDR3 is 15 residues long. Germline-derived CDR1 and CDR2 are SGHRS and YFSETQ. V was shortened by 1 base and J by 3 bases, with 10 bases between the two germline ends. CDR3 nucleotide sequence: TGCGCCAGCAGCTTGTCGAGGGCGGCTAATGAAAAACTGTTTTTT. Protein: CASSLSRAANEKLFF.

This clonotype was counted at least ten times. The CDR3 here is CASSPGANTEAFF. CDR3 nucleotides: TGTGCCAGCTCACCAGGGGCGAACACTGAAGCTTTCTTT. The chain links TRBV18 to TRBJ1-1, with D possibly being TRBD1 (5 bases). The CDR3 is made up of 13 amino acids. From germline, CDR1 is KGHSH and CDR2 LQKENI. Trimming removed 2 bases at V and 1 base at J, with 5 bases between.

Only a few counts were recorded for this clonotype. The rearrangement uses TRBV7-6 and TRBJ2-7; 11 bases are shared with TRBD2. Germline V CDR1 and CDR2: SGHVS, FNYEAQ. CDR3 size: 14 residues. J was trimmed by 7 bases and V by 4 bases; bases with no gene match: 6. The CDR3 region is CASSSSSGGREQYF. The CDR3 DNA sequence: TGTGCCAGCAGCTCCTCTAGCGGGGGGAGGGAGCAGTACTTC.

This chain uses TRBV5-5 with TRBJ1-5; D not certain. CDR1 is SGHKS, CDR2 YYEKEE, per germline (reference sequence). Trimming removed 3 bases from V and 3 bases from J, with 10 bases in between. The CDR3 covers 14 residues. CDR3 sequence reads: CASSSQYNNQPQHF. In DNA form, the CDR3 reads TGTGCCAGCAGCTCCCAATACAACAATCAGCCCCAGCATTTT.

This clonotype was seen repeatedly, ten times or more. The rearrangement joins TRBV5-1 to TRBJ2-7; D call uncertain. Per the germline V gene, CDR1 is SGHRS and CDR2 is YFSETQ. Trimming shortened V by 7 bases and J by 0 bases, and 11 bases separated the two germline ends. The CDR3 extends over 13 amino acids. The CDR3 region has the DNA TGCGCCAGCGAGAGCGAAGTCTCCTACGAGCAGTACTTC. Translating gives CASESEVSYEQYF.

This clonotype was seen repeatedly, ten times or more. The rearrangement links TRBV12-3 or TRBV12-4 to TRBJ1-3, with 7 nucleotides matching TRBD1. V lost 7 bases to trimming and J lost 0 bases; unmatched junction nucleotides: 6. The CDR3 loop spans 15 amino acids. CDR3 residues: CASNLQGYSGNTIYF. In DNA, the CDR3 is TGTGCCAGCAACCTACAGGGGTACTCTGGAAACACCATATATTTT.

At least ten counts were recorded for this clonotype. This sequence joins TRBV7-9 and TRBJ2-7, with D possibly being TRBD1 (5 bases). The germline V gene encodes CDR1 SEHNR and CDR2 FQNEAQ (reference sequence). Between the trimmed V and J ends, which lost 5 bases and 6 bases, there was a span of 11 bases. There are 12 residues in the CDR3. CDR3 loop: CASSQPRGEQYF. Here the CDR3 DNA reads TGTGCCAGCAGCCAGCCTAGGGGCGAGCAGTACTTC. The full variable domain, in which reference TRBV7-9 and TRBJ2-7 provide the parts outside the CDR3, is DTGVSQNPRHKITKRGQNVTFRCDPISEHNRLYWYRQTLGQGPEFLTYFQNEAQLEKSRLLSDRFSAERPKGSFSTLEIQRTEQGDSAMYLCASSQPRGEQYFGPGTRLTVT.

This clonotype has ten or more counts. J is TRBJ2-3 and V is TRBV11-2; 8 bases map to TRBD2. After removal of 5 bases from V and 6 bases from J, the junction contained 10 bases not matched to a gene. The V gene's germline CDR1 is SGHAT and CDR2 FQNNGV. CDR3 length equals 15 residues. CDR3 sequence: CASSLLADSFDTQYF. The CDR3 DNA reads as TGTGCCAGCAGCCTACTAGCGGACTCGTTTGATACGCAGTATTTT. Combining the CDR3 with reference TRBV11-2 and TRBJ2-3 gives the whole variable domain EAGVAQSPRYKIIEKRQSVAFWCNPISGHATLYWYQQILGQGPKLLIQFQNNGVVDDSQLPKDRFSAERLKGVDSTLKIQPAKLEDSAVYLCASSLLADSFDTQYFGPGTRLTVL.

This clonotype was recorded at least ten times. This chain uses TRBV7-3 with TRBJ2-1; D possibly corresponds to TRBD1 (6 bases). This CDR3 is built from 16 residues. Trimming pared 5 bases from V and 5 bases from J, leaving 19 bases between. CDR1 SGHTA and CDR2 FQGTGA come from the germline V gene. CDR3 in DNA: TGTGCCAGCAGCAACCCAGGGGCCTTAGGGGACAATGAGCAGTTCTTC. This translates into CASSNPGALGDNEQFF.

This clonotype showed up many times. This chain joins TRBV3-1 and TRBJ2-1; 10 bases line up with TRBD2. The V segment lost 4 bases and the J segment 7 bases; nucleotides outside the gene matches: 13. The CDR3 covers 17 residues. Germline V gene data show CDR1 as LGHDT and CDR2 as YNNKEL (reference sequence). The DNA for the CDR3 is TGTGCCAGCAGCCTGGTTAGCGGGAGGCCAAATAGAAATGAGCAGTTCTTC. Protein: CASSLVSGRPNRNEQFF.

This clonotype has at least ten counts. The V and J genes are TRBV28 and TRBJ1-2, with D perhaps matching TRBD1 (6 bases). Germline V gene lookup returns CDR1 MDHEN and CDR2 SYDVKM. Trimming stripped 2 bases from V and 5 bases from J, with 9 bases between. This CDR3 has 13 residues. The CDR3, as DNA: TGTGCCAGCAGTTTACGAGGGGGGTATGGCTACACCTTC. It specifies CASSLRGGYGYTF.

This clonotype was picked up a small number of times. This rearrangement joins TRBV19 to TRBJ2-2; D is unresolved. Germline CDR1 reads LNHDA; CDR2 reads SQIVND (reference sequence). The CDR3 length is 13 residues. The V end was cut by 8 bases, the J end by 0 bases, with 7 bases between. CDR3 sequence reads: CASANPNTGELFF. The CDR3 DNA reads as TGTGCCAGTGCCAATCCGAACACCGGGGAGCTGTTTTTT.

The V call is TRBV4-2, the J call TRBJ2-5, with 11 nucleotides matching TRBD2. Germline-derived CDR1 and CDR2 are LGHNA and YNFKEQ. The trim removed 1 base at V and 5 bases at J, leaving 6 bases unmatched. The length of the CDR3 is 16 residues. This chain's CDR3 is CASSQAKTSGMETQYF. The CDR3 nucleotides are TGTGCCAGCAGCCAAGCGAAGACTAGCGGGATGGAGACCCAGTACTTC.

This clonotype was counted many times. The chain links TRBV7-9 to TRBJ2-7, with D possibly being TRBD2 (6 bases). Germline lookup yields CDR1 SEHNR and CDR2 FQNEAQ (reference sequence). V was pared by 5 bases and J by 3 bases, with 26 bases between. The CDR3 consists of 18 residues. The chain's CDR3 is CASSPPPGTLGFGYEQYF. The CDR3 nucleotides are TGTGCCAGCAGCCCACCCCCCGGGACTCTCGGATTCGGCTACGAGCAGTACTTC.

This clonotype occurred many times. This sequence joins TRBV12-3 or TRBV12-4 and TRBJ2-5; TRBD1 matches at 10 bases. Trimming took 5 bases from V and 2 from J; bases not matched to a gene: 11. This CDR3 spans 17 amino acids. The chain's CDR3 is CASSTRSGTGAQETQYF. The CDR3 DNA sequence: TGTGCCAGCAGTACGCGGTCCGGGACAGGGGCTCAAGAGACCCAGTACTTC.

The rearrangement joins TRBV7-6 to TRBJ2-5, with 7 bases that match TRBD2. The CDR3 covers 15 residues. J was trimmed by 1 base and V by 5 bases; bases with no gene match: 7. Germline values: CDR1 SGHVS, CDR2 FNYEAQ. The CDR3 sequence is CASSRRGESQETQYF. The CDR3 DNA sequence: TGTGCCAGCAGCCGCCGGGGGGAGTCCCAAGAGACCCAGTACTTC. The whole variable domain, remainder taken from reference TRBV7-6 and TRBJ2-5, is GAGVSQSPRYKVTKRGQDVALRCDPISGHVSLYWYRQALGQGPEFLTYFNYEAQQDKSGLPNDRFSAERPEGSISTLTIQRTEQRDSAMYRCASSRRGESQETQYFGPGTRLLVL.